The clone carrying this TCR beta chain was seen a handful of times. This record comes from a study of patients and donors after allogeneic stem cell transplantation. MiXCR was run by TCRdb on the RT-PCR reads, yielding one entry per CDR3 protein. The repertoire holds tens of thousands of distinct CDR3 sequences, with approximately 26% as singletons. This TCR was sampled from a human donor who was either an allogeneic HSCT recipient or a stem cell or donor lymphocyte infusion donor (not recorded which). It is not recorded whose cells these are; they may come from a transplant donor. Input material: blood, either unsorted or a sorted T cell fraction (not recorded which).

CDR3: CSVLRGGNTEAFF. Written as DNA, the CDR3 is TGCAGCGTGCTCAGGGGTGGGAACACTGAAGCTTTCTTT. The genes are TRBV29-1 and TRBJ1-1, with D possibly TRBD1 on 6 matching bases. V lost 6 bases and J lost 1, with 12 bases in between. There are 13 residues in the CDR3. From germline, CDR1 is SQVTM and CDR2 ANQGSEA.